This TCR beta chain was identified during a study of cytomegalovirus exposure and HLA in healthy donors. The PCR contained 60 Vbeta and 13 Jbeta primers. The protocol was immunoSEQ multiplex PCR, while the TCRdb copy is restricted to in-frame clones and leaves out a portion. Of 150,000 or so clones in the sample, roughly 70% were seen once. Sequencing was carried out using PBMCs. The receptor was isolated from a girl aged 5-17 years in good health and CMV-seronegative.

This chain's CDR3 is CASSRDSLGNTEAFF. CDR3 DNA: TGTGCCAGCAGCCGGGACAGTCTCGGGAACACTGAAGCTTTCTTT. This sequence joins TRBV5-8 and TRBJ1-1, with TRBD1 identical over 7 bases. Unmatched junction bases numbered 7, after V lost 4 bases and J lost 1 base. Germline lookup yields CDR1 SGHTS and CDR2 YDEGEE. The CDR3 is 15 residues long.